This T cell receptor (beta chain) is drawn from a study of graft-versus-host responses after intestinal transplantation. Study-wide context: Anti-thymocyte globulin induction, then tacrolimus and steroids for about 3 years, went to all recipients.

Profiling relied on immunoSEQ multiplex PCR, and the TCRdb table lists in-frame clones only, not all of them. The table includes approximately 77,000 clones, roughly 90% detected once. Germline-derived CDR1 and CDR2 are SGHRS and YFSETQ. This CDR3 is 14 amino acids long. V dropped 5 bases and J dropped 5; count of bases not matched to a gene: 10. The material was PBMCs, obtained 98 days after intestinal transplantation. The genes are TRBV5-1 and TRBJ2-7; 7 positions match TRBD2. This TCR was recovered from a human patient who received an intestinal transplant, so some T cells may come from the graft donor. CDR3 sequence (DNA): TGCGCCAGCAGGCAGCGGGGAGGGGAGGACGAGCAGTACTTC. Encoded protein: CASRQRGGEDEQYF.